Presented here are 6 T cell receptor beta chains from one specimen sequenced in a study of blood T cell repertoires in COVID-19. TCRdb's copy holds only in-frame clones and misses some; the assay was immunoSEQ multiplex PCR. Altogether about 36,000 clones are present, around 78% being singletons, with the ten largest covering around 35%. The sample comprised peripheral blood. These receptors came from a man aged 60 to 75 with acute or convalescent COVID-19.

The chain has TRBV27 and TRBJ1-6, with 7 bases matching TRBD1. Germline trimming cut 6 bases from V and 12 bases from J; bases unmatched to any gene: 11. The germline V gene has CDR1 MNHEY and CDR2 SMNVEV (reference sequence). This CDR3 spans 14 amino acids. The CDR3, as DNA: TGTGCCAGCAGCTTGACAGGGAACTTAATACCCCTCCACTTT. Translation gives CASSLTGNLIPLHF.

The chain employs TRBV6-5 and TRBJ2-5; 7 nucleotides align to TRBD1. The CDR3 spans 12 residues. Germline values: CDR1 MNHEY, CDR2 SVGAGI. The V gene end was trimmed by 7 bases and the J gene end by 10 bases; junction bases not matched to a gene: 9. Written as DNA, the CDR3 is TGTGCCAGCACGGAGACTGCAGGGGGCCAGTACTTC. Protein sequence: CASTETAGGQYF.

The genes are TRBV19 and TRBJ1-1, with a possible D match to TRBD1 (6 bases). The CDR3 has 14 residues. Deletions cut 0 bases from V and 1 base from J, with 6 bases between. Germline lookup yields CDR1 LNHDA and CDR2 SQIVND (reference sequence). CDR3 coding DNA: TGTGCCAGTAGTATAGAACAGGGGAACACTGAAGCTTTCTTT. Its translation: CASSIEQGNTEAFF. The full variable domain, in which reference TRBV19 and TRBJ1-1 provide the parts outside the CDR3, is DGGITQSPKYLFRKEGQNVTLSCEQNLNHDAMYWYRQDPGQGLRLIYYSQIVNDFQKGDIAEGYSVSREKKESFPLTVTSAQKNPTAFYLCASSIEQGNTEAFFGQGTRLTVV.

The rearrangement joins TRBV5-1 to TRBJ2-1; 10 positions match TRBD2. The CDR3 is 15 residues long. V dropped 5 bases and J dropped 8; count of bases not matched to a gene: 10. Germline V lookup: CDR1 SGHRS, CDR2 YFSETQ. The DNA for the CDR3 is TGCGCCAGCAGAACCCCCAGCGGGAGGGGCCATGAGCAGTTCTTC. This gives the protein CASRTPSGRGHEQFF.

This chain connects TRBV23-1 to TRBJ2-1; D might be TRBD1 (6 bases). TRBV23-1 is placed among ORFs of uncertain function. The ends were cut back, 2 bases at V and 0 bases at J, with 11 bases in the middle. The CDR3 runs to 16 residues. The chain's CDR3 is CASSQRQERSYNEQFF. CDR3 DNA: TGCGCCAGCAGTCAAAGACAGGAGCGCTCCTACAATGAGCAGTTCTTC.

The chain employs TRBV15 and TRBJ1-5; D perhaps matches TRBD1 (6 bases). The CDR3 consists of 18 residues. Trimming cost V 0 bases and J 4 bases, with 19 bases left between them. Germline assignment: CDR1 LNHNV and CDR2 YYDKDF (reference sequence). CDR3 in DNA: TGTGCCACCAGCAGAGATTCGAACACAGGGATCGGAAATCAGCCCCAGCATTTT. This encodes CATSRDSNTGIGNQPQHF.